This T cell receptor (beta chain) was recorded in a study of graft-versus-host responses after intestinal transplantation. A word on this clone: Its antigen is undetermined.

Germline lookup yields CDR1 SGHTS and CDR2 YDEGEE. The CDR3 loop spans 18 amino acids. Between the trimmed V and J ends, which lost 1 base and 3 bases, there was a span of 20 bases. Generated by immunoSEQ multiplex PCR, the TCRdb table keeps only in-frame clones and is missing some. The sample yields approximately 93,000 clones, 85% to 95% seen once. The V gene is TRBV5-8, the J gene TRBJ1-5, with a possible D match to TRBD1 (5 bases). This material consisted of unstimulated CD8+ T cells sorted from spleen or lymph node cells, taken before transplant. This TCR came from a human donor who was the organ donor for an intestinal transplant. CDR3 in amino acids: CASSLWQGGGEDNQPQHF. CDR3 DNA: TGTGCCAGCAGCTTGTGGCAGGGTGGGGGGGAGGACAATCAGCCCCAGCATTTT. The full variable domain, rest sourced from reference TRBV5-8 and TRBJ1-5, is EAGVTQSPTHLIKTRGQQATLRCSPISGHTSVYWYQQALGLGLQFLLWYDEGEERNRGNFPPRFSGRQFPNYSSELNVNALELEDSALYLCASSLWQGGGEDNQPQHFGDGTRLSIL.